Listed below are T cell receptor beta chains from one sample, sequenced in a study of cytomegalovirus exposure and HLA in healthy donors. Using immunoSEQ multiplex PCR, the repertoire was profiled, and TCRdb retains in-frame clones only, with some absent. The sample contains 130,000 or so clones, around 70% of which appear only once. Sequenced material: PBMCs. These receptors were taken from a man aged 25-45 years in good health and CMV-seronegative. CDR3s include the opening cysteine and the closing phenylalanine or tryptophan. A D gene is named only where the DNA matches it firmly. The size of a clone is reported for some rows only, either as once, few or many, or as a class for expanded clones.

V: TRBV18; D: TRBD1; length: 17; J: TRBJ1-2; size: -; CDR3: CASSPLVTGTADYGYTF; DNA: TGTGCCAGCTCACCCCTGGTAACCGGGACAGCTGATTATGGCTACACCTTC
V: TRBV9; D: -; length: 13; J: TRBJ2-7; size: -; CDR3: CASSVGSLDEQYF; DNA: TGTGCCAGCAGCGTCGGTAGCCTTGACGAGCAGTACTTC
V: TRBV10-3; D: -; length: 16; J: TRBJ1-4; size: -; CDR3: CAISESGMGPNEKLFF; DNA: TGTGCCATCAGTGAGTCGGGGATGGGGCCTAATGAAAAACTGTTTTTT
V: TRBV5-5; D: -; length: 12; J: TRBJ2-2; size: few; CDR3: CASSPREVELFF; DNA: TGTGCCAGCAGCCCCCGAGAGGTGGAGCTGTTTTTT
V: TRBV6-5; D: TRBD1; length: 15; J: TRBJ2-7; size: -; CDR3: CASSYRTGGPYEQYF; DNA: TGTGCCAGCAGTTACCGGACAGGGGGTCCATACGAGCAGTACTTC
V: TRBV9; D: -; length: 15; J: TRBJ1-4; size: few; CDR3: CASRPGGGGDEKLFF; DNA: TGTGCCAGCAGACCCGGAGGGGGGGGAGATGAAAAACTGTTTTTT
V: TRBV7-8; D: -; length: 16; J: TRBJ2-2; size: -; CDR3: CASSLGSAGNTGELFF; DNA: TGTGCCAGCAGCTTAGGGAGCGCGGGTAACACCGGGGAGCTGTTTTTT
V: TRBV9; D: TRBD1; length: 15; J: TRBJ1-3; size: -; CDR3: CASSGGTASGNTIYF; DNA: TGTGCCAGCAGCGGCGGGACAGCCTCTGGAAACACCATATATTTT
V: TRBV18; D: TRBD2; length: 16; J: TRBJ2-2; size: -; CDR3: CASSRLAGSPTGELFF; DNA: TGTGCCAGCTCAAGACTAGCGGGAAGCCCCACCGGGGAGCTGTTTTTT
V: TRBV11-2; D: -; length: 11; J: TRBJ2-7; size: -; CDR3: CASSSGIEQYF; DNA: TGTGCCAGCAGCTCGGGGATCGAGCAGTACTTC
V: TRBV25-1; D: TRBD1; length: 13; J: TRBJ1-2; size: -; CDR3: CASSVPGGYGYTF; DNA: TGTGCCAGCAGTGTTCCAGGGGGCTATGGCTACACCTTC
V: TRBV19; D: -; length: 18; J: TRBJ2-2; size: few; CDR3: CASSYSAVGPLNTGELFF; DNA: TGTGCCAGTAGTTATTCTGCCGTGGGGCCCCTGAACACCGGGGAGCTGTTTTTT
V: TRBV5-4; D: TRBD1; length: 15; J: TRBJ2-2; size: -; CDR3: CASSLARGQGGELFF; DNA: TGTGCCAGCAGCTTGGCAAGGGGGCAAGGCGGGGAGCTGTTTTTT
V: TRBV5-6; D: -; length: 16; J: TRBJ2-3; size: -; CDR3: CASSFGTGLMPDTQYF; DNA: TGTGCCAGCAGCTTCGGTACGGGTTTGATGCCAGATACGCAGTATTTT
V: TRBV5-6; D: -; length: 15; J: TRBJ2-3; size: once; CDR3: CASSLFRVGADTQYF; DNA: TGTGCCAGCAGCTTGTTCAGGGTTGGCGCAGATACGCAGTATTTT
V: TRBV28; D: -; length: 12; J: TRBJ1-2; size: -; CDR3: CASSFIWAGYTF; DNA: TGTGCCAGCAGTTTCATCTGGGCCGGCTACACCTTC
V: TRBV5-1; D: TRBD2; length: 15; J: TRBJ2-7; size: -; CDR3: CASSPLAGLSYEQYF; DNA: TGCGCCAGCAGCCCCTTAGCGGGGTTATCCTACGAGCAGTACTTC
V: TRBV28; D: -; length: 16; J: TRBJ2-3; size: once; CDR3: CASSLRGLGPVDTQYF; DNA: TGTGCCAGCAGTTTAAGAGGACTCGGGCCAGTAGATACGCAGTATTTT
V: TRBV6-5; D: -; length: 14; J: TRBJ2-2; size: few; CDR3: CASQRDEGLGELFF; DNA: TGTGCCAGCCAGAGGGATGAAGGATTGGGGGAGCTGTTTTTT
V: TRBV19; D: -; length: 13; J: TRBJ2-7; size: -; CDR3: CASSDLSSYEQYF; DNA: TGTGCCAGTAGCGATCTTAGCTCCTACGAGCAGTACTTC
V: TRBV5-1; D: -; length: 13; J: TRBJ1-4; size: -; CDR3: CASSQTANEKLFF; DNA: TGCGCCAGCAGCCAAACAGCTAATGAAAAACTGTTTTTT
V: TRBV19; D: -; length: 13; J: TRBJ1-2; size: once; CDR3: CASSDRGGDGYTF; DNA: TGTGCCAGTAGTGATCGGGGAGGAGATGGCTACACCTTC
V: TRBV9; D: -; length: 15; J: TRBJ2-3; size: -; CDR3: CASSVGGRDTDTQYF; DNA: TGTGCCAGCAGCGTGGGGGGACGGGACACAGATACGCAGTATTTT
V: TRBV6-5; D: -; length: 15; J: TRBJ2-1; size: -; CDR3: CASSYSLSSYNEQFF; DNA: TGTGCCAGCAGTTATTCCCTTAGCTCCTACAATGAGCAGTTCTTC
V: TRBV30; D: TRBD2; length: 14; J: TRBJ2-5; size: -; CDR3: CAWGAGGGYETQYF; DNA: TGTGCCTGGGGGGCTGGGGGGGGTTATGAGACCCAGTACTTC
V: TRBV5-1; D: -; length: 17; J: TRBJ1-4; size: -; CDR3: CASSFRGGGRSNEKLFF; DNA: TGCGCCAGCAGCTTCCGTGGTGGGGGCAGGAGTAATGAAAAACTGTTTTTT
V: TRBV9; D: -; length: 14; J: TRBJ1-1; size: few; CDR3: CASSSRKEGTEAFF; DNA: TGTGCCAGCAGCTCGAGGAAGGAGGGCACTGAAGCTTTCTTT
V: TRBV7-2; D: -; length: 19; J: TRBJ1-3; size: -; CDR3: CASSLLQIDIIVSGNTIYF; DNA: TGTGCCAGCAGCTTATTACAGATTGATATAATAGTCTCTGGAAACACCATATATTTT
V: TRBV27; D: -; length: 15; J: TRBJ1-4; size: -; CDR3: CASTMGGLRGEKLFF; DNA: TGTGCCAGCACCATGGGAGGTTTGCGGGGTGAAAAACTGTTTTTT
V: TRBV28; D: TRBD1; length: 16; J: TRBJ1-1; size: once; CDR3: CASIIGTGVRNTEAFF; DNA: TGTGCCAGCATTATAGGGACAGGGGTGAGGAACACTGAAGCTTTCTTT
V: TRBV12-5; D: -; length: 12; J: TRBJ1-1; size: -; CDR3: CASGSGDTEAFF; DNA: TGTGCTAGTGGTTCAGGGGACACTGAAGCTTTCTTT
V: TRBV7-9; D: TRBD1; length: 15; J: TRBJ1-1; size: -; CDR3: CASNLGQGLDTEAFF; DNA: TGTGCCAGCAACCTAGGACAGGGACTGGACACTGAAGCTTTCTTT
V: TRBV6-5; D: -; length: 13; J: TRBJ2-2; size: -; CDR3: CASSSPLTGELFF; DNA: TGTGCCAGCAGTTCTCCGTTAACCGGGGAGCTGTTTTTT
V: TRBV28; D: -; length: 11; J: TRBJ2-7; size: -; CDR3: CASRTGGPPRF; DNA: TGTGCCAGCAGAACCGGCGGTCCCCCTCGCTTC
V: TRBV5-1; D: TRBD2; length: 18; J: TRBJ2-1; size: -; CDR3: CASSSASGSGTSYNEQFF; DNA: TGCGCCAGCAGCAGCGCTAGCGGGAGTGGGACATCCTACAATGAGCAGTTCTTC
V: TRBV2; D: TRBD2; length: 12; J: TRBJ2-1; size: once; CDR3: CAGDTSGNEQFF; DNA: TGTGCCGGGGATACTAGCGGCAATGAGCAGTTCTTC
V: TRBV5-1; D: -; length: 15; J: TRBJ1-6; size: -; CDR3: CASSFYYRENSPLHF; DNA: TGCGCCAGCAGCTTTTACTACAGGGAGAATTCACCCCTCCACTTT
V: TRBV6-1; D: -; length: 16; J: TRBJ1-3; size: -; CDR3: CASSALPEGYGNTIYF; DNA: TGTGCCAGCAGTGCACTCCCTGAGGGATACGGAAACACCATATATTTT
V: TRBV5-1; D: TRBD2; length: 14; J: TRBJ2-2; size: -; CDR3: CASSYRLATGELFF; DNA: TGCGCCAGCAGCTACAGACTAGCCACCGGGGAGCTGTTTTTT
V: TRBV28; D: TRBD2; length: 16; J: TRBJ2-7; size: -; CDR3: CAASGGSNRRTYEQYF; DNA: TGTGCCGCGAGCGGGGGTTCGAATCGCCGCACCTACGAGCAGTACTTC
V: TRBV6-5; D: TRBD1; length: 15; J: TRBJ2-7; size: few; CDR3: CASSPRQGAYVEQYF; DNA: TGTGCCAGCAGTCCTAGACAGGGAGCATACGTCGAGCAGTACTTC
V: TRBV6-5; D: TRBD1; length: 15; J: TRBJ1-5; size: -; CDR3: CASSRQGRSNQPQHF; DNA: TGTGCCAGCAGCAGACAGGGACGGAGCAATCAGCCCCAGCATTTT
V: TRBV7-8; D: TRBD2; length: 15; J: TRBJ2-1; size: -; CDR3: CASSIAGGRHNEQFF; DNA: TGTGCCAGCAGTATAGCGGGAGGGCGCCACAATGAGCAGTTCTTC
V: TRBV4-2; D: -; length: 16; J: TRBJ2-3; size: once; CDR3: CASSQGPLAHTDTQYF; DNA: TGTGCCAGCAGCCAAGGTCCCTTGGCTCACACAGATACGCAGTATTTT
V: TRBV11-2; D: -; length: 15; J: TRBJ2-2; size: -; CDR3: CASIIGGGYTGELFF; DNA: TGTGCCAGCATCATTGGGGGGGGCTACACCGGGGAGCTGTTTTTT